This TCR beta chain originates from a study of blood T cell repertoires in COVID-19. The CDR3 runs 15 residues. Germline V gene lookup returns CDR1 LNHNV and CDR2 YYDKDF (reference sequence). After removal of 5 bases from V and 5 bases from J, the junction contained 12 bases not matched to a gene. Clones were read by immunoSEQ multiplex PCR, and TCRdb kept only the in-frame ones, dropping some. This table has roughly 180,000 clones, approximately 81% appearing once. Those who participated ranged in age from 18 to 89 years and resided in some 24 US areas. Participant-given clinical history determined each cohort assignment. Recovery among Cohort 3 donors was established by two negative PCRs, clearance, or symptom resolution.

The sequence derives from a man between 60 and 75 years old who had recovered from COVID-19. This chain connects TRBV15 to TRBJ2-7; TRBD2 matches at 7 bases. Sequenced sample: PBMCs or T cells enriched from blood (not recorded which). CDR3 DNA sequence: TGTGCCACCAGCCTCCAACTAACCGGGGGGAACGAGCAGTACTTC. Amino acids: CATSLQLTGGNEQYF.